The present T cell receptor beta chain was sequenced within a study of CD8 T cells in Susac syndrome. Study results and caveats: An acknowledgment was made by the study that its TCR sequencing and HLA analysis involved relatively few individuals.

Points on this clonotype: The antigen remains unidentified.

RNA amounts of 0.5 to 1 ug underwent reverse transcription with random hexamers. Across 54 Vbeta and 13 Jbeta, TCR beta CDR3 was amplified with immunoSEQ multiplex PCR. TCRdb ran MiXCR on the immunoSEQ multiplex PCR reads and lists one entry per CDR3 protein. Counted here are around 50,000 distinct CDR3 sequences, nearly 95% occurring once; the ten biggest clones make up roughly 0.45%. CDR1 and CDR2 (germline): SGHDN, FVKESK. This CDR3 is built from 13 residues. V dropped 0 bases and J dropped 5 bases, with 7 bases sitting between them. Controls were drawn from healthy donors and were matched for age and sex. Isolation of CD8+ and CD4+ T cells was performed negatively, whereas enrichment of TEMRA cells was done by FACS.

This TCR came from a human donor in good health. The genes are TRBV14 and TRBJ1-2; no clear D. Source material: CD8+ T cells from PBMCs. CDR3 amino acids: CASSQDEQYGYTF. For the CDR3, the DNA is TGTGCCAGCAGCCAAGATGAACAATATGGCTACACCTTC.